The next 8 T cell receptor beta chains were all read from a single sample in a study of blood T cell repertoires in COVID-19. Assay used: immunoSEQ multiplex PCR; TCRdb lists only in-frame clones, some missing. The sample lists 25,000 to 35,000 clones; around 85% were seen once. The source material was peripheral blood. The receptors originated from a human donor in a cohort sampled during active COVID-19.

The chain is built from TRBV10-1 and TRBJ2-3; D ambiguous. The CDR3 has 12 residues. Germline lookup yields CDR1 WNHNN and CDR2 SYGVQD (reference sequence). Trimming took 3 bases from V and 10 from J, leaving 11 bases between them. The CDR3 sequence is CASSESVLAQYF. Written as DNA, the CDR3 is TGCGCCAGCAGTGAATCCGTTCTCGCGCAGTATTTT.

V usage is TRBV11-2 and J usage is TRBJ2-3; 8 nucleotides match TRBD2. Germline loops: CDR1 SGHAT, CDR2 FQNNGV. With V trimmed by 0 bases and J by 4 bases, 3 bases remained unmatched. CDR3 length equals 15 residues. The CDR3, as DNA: TGTGCCAGCAGCTTAGACGGGGGGGCTTCAGATACGCAGTATTTT. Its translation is CASSLDGGASDTQYF.

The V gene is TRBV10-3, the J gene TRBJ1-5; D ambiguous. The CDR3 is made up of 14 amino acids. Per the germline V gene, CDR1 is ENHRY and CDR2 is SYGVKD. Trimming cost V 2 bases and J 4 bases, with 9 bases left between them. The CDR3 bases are TGTGCCATCAGTGAGGCGGGAGGGAATCAGCCCCAGCATTTT. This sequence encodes CAISEAGGNQPQHF.

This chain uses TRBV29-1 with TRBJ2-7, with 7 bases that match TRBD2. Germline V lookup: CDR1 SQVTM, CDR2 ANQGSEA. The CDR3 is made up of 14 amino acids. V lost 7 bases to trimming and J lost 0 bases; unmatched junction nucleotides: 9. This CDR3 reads CSGLAGGSSYEQYF. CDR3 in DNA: TGCAGCGGCTTAGCGGGTGGGAGCTCCTACGAGCAGTACTTC.

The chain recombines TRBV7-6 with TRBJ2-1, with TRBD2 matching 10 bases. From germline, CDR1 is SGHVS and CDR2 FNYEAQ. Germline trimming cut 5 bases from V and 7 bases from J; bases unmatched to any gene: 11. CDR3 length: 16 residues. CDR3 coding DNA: TGTGCCAGCAGCCCATACCAGACTAGCGGGCCTAATGAGCAGTTCTTC. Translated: CASSPYQTSGPNEQFF.

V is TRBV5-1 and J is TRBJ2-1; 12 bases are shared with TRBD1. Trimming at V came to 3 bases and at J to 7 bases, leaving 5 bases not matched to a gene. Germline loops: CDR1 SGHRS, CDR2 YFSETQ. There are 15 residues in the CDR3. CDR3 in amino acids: CASSSGQGARNEQFF. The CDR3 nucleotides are TGCGCCAGCAGCTCGGGACAGGGGGCGCGAAATGAGCAGTTCTTC.

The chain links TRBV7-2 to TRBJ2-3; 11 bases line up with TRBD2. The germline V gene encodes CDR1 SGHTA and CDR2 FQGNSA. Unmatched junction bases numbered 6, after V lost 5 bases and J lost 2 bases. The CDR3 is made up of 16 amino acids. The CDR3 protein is CASSMGTSGNTDTQYF. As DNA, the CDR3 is TGTGCCAGCAGCATGGGGACTAGCGGAAACACAGATACGCAGTATTTT. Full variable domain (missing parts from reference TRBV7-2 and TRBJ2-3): GAGVSQSPSNKVTEKGKDVELRCDPISGHTALYWYRQSLGQGLEFLIYFQGNSAPDKSGLPSDRFSAERTGGSVSTLTIQRTQQEDSAVYLCASSMGTSGNTDTQYFGPGTRLTVL.

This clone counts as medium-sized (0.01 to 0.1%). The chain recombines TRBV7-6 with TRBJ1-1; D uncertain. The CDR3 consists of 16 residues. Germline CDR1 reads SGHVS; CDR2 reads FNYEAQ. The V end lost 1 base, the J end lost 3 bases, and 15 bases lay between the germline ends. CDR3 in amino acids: CASSLGLPGRDTEAFF. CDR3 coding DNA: TGTGCCAGCAGCTTAGGACTCCCGGGAAGGGACACTGAAGCTTTCTTT.